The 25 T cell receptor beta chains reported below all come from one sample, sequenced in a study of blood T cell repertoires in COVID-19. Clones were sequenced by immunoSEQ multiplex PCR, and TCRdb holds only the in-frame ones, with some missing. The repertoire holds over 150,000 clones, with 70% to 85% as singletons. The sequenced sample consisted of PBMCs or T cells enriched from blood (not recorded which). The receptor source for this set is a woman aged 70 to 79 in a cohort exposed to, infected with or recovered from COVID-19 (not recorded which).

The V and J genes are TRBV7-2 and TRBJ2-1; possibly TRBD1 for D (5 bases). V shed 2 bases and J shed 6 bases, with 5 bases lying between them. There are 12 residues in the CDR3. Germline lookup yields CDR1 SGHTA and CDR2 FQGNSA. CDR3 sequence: CASSLQGNEQFF. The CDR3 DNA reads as TGTGCCAGCAGCTTACAGGGCAATGAGCAGTTCTTC.

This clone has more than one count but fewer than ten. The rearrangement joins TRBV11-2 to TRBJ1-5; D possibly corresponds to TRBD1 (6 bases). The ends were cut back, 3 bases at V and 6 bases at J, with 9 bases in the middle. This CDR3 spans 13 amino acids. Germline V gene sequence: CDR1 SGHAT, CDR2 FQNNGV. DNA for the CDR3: TGTGCCAGCAGCTTTACAGGGAGTCAGCCCCAGCATTTT. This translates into CASSFTGSQPQHF. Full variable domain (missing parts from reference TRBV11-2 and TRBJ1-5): EAGVAQSPRYKIIEKRQSVAFWCNPISGHATLYWYQQILGQGPKLLIQFQNNGVVDDSQLPKDRFSAERLKGVDSTLKIQPAKLEDSAVYLCASSFTGSQPQHFGDGTRLSIL.

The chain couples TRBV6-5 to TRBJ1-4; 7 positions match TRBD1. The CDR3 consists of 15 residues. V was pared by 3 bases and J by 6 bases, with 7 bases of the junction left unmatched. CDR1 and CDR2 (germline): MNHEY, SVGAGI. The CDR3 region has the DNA TGTGCCAGCAGTTATGGCACGGGACAGCATGAAAAACTGTTTTTT. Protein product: CASSYGTGQHEKLFF.

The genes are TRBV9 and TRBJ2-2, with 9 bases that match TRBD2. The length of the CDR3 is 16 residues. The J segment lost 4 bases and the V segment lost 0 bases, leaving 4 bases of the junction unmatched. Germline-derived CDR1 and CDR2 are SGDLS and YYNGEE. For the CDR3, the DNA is TGTGCCAGCAGCGTAGGACTAGCGGAACCCACCGGGGAGCTGTTTTTT. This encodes CASSVGLAEPTGELFF.

The chain's CDR3 is CASSETPSWVDRARDYGYTF. CDR3 coding DNA: TGCGCCAGCAGTGAGACCCCATCGTGGGTCGACAGGGCCAGAGACTATGGCTACACCTTC. V and J are TRBV10-1 and TRBJ1-2, with 7 positions matching TRBD1. Trimming removed 2 bases from V and 3 bases from J; junction bases left unmatched: 21. This CDR3 contains 20 residues. Germline CDR1 is WNHNN and CDR2 is SYGVQD (reference sequence).

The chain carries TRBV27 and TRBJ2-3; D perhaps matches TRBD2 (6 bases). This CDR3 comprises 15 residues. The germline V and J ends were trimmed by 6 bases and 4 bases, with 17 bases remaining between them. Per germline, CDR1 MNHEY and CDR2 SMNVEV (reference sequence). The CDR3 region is CASSLGLAAADTQYF. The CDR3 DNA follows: TGTGCCAGCAGCTTGGGACTCGCCGCCGCAGATACGCAGTATTTT.

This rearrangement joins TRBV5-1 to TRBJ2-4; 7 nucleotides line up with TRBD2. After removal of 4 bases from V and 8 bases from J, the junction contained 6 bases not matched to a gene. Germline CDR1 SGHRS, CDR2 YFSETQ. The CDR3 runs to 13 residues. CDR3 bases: TGCGCCAGCAGCCGGGCGGGAGAGGACATTCAGTACTTC. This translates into CASSRAGEDIQYF.

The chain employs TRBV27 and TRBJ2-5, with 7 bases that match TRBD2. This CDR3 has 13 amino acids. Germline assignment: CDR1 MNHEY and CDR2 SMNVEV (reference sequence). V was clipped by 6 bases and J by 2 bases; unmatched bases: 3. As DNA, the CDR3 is TGTGCCAGCAGGCCTAGCGGACAAGAGACCCAGTACTTC. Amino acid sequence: CASRPSGQETQYF.

This chain's CDR3 is CASHHRDAWNTEAFF. For the CDR3, the DNA is TGTGCCAGCCACCACAGGGACGCGTGGAACACTGAAGCTTTCTTT. The V gene is TRBV28, the J gene TRBJ1-1, with a weak D call TRBD1 (6 bases). Trimming took off 8 bases at V and 1 base at J, with 17 bases between the two ends. This CDR3 comprises 15 residues. The germline V gene encodes CDR1 MDHEN and CDR2 SYDVKM.

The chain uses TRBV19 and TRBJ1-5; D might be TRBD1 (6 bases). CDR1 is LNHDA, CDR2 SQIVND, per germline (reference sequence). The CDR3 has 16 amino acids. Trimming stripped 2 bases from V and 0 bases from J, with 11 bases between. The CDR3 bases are TGTGCCAGTAGTATACCCGCCAGGGGTAGCAATCAGCCCCAGCATTTT. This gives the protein CASSIPARGSNQPQHF.

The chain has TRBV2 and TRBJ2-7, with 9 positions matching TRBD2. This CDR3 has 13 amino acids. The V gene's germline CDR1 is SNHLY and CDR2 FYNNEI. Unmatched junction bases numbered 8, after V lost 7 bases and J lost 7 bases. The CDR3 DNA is TGTGCCAGCACGTTAGGCGGGAGGGTAGAGCAGTACTTC. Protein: CASTLGGRVEQYF.

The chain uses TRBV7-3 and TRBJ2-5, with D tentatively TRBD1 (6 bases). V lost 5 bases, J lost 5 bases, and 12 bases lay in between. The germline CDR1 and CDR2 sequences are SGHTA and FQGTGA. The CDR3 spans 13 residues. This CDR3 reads CASSRGQYETQYF. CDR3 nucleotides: TGTGCCAGCAGCCGAGGACAGTATGAGACCCAGTACTTC.

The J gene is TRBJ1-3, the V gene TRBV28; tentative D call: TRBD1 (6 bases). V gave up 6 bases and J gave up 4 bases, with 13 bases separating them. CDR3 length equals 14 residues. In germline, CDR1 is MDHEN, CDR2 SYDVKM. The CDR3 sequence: CASSFRGYGNTIYF. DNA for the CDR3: TGTGCCAGCAGCTTTAGGGGGTACGGAAACACCATATATTTT.

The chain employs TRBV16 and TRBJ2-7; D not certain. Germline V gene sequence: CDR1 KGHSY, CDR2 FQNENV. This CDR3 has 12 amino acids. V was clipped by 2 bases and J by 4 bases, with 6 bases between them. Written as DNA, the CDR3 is TGTGCCAGCAGCCAAGCTCGGTACGAGCAGTACTTC. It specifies CASSQARYEQYF.

The CDR3 reads CASSLTTGAALEQFF. CDR3 DNA: TGTGCCAGCAGCTTAACGACAGGGGCGGCTCTGGAGCAGTTCTTC. The chain joins TRBV7-2 to TRBJ2-1; TRBD1 aligns across 8 bases. V was clipped by 2 bases and J by 10 bases; unmatched bases: 10. Germline CDR1 SGHTA, CDR2 FQGNSA. CDR3 length: 15 residues.

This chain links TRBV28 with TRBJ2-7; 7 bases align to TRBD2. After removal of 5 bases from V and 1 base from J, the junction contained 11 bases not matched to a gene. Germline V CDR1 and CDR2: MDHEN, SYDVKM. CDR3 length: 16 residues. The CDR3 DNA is TGTGCCAGCAGTCACCAGCGGGACGGGCGTTCCTACGAGCAGTACTTC. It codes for CASSHQRDGRSYEQYF.

Here the CDR3 reads CASSTKQGAWETQYF. The CDR3 nucleotides read TGTGCCAGCAGCACTAAACAGGGGGCGTGGGAGACCCAGTACTTC. The chain employs TRBV5-6 and TRBJ2-5; TRBD1 matches at 9 bases. With V trimmed by 4 bases and J by 5 bases, 9 bases remained unmatched. The CDR3 loop spans 15 amino acids. In germline, CDR1 is SGHDT, CDR2 YYEEEE.

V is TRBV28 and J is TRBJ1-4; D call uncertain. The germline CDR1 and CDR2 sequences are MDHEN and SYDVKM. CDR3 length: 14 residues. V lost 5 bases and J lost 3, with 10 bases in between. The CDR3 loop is CASSIPVANEKLFF. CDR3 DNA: TGTGCCAGCAGTATCCCAGTGGCTAATGAAAAACTGTTTTTT. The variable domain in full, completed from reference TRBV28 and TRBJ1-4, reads DVKVTQSSRYLVKRTGEKVFLECVQDMDHENMFWYRQDPGLGLRLIYFSYDVKMKEKGDIPEGYSVSREKKERFSLILESASTNQTSMYLCASSIPVANEKLFFGSGTQLSVL.

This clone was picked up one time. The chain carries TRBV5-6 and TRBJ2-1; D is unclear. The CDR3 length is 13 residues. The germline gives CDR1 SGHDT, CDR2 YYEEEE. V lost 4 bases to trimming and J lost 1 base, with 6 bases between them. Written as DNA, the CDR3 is TGTGCCAGCAGCACCAGGTCCTACAATGAGCAGTTCTTC. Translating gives CASSTRSYNEQFF.

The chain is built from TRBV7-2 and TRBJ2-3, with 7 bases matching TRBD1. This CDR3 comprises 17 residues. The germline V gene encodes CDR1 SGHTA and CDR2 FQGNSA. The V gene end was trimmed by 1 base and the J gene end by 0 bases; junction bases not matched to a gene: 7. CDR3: CASSLVGTAASTDTQYF. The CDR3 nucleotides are TGTGCCAGCAGCTTAGTAGGGACAGCAGCTAGCACAGATACGCAGTATTTT. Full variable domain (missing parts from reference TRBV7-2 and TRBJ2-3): GAGVSQSPSNKVTEKGKDVELRCDPISGHTALYWYRQSLGQGLEFLIYFQGNSAPDKSGLPSDRFSAERTGGSVSTLTIQRTQQEDSAVYLCASSLVGTAASTDTQYFGPGTRLTVL.

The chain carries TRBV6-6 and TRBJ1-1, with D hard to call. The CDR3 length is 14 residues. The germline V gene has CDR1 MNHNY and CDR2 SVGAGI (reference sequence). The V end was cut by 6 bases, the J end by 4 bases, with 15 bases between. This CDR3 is CASSGRRESTEAFF. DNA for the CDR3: TGTGCCAGCAGCGGTCGGAGGGAGAGCACTGAAGCTTTCTTT.

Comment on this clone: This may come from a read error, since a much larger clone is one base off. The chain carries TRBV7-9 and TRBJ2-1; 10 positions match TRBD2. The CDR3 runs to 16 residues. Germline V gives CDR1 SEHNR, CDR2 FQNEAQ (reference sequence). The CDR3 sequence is CTSSSLAGGSYNEQFF. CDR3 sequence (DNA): TGTACCAGCAGCTCCTTAGCGGGAGGCTCCTACAATGAGCAGTTCTTC.

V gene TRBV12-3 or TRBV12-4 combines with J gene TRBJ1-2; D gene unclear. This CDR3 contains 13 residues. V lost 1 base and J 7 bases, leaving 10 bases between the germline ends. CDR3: CASSLGTGIGYTF. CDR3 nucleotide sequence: TGTGCCAGCAGTTTAGGGACGGGGATTGGCTACACCTTC.

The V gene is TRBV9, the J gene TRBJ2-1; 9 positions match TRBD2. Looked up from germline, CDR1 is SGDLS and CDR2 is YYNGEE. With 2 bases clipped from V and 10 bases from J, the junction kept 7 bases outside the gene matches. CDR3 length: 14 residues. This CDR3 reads CASSVLGLAGEQFF. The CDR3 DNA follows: TGTGCCAGCAGCGTGTTGGGACTAGCAGGCGAGCAGTTCTTC.

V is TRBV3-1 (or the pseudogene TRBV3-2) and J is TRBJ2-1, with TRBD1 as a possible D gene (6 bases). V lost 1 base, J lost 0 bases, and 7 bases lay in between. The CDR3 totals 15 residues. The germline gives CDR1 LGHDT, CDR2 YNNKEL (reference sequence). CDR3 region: CASSQGGGSYNEQFF. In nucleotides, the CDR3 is TGTGCCAGCAGCCAAGGAGGGGGCTCCTACAATGAGCAGTTCTTC.